The entry that follows covers one T cell receptor beta chain sequence. This sample was included in a study of T cell responses to AZD1222 COVID-19 vaccine. Some clones are missing from TCRdb's copy, which holds only in-frame ones; the method was immunoSEQ multiplex PCR. The sample carries about 200,000 clones, approximately 92% recorded once. The length of the CDR3 is 14 residues. J lost 8 bases, V lost 6 bases, and 8 bases had no gene match. From germline, CDR1 is MGHDK and CDR2 SYGVNS. This clonotype was obtained from an adult who received the MenACWY meningococcal vaccine as a control. The genes are TRBV25-1 and TRBJ1-4; 8 bases agree with TRBD1. The material was peripheral blood, obtained 28 days after the second dose of the MenACWY control vaccine. The CDR3 bases are TGTGCCAGCAGCCGACAGGGGAGGAAGGAAAAACTGTTTTTT. Translated: CASSRQGRKEKLFF.